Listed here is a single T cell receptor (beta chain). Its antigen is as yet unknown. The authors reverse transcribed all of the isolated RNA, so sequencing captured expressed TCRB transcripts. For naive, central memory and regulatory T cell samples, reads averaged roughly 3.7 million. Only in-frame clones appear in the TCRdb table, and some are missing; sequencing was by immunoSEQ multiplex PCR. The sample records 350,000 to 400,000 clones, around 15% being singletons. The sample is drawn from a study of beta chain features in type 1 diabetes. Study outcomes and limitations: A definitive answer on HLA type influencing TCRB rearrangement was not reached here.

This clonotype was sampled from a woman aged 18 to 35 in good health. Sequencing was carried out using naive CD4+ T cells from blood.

The CDR3 DNA sequence: TGTGCCAGCAGCTTATGGCGGGAGGGTCCCGGGGAGCTGTTTTTT. Translated: CASSLWREGPGELFF. The V gene is TRBV7-2, the J gene TRBJ2-2; TRBD2 agrees at 9 bases. This CDR3 has 15 residues. J was trimmed by 6 bases and V by 2 bases; bases with no gene match: 4. Germline CDR1 and CDR2: SGHTA and FQGNSA.